This T cell receptor (beta chain) was recorded in a study of cytomegalovirus exposure and HLA in healthy donors. Study-wide points: It was confirmed in vitro that a few of the CMV-associated chains were specific for CMV antigens. Rare TCR sequences predominated, though certain public TCRs were found in many donors. The classifier, whose performance was assessed in both the original and validation cohorts, reportedly diagnosed cytomegalovirus status with high specificity and sensitivity.

As for this clone: Antigen unknown.

Method: immunoSEQ multiplex PCR; TCRdb's copy keeps in-frame clones and lacks some. The sample yields more than 95,000 clones, about 96% seen once. Donors came from a validation cohort of over 100 subjects, distinct from the first 666-subject cohort. J gave up 2 bases and V 10 bases, and 6 bases lay outside the gene matches. Germline CDR1 is ENHRY and CDR2 is SYGVKD. The CDR3 is 13 amino acids. V and J are TRBV10-3 and TRBJ2-7; the match to TRBD1 covers 9 bases. The sequenced material came from PBMCs. The TCR originated in a man between 18 and 35 years old in good health and CMV-seronegative. For the CDR3, the DNA is TGTGCCACCTCCGGGACAGGGCCCTACGAGCAGTACTTC. This gives the protein CATSGTGPYEQYF.